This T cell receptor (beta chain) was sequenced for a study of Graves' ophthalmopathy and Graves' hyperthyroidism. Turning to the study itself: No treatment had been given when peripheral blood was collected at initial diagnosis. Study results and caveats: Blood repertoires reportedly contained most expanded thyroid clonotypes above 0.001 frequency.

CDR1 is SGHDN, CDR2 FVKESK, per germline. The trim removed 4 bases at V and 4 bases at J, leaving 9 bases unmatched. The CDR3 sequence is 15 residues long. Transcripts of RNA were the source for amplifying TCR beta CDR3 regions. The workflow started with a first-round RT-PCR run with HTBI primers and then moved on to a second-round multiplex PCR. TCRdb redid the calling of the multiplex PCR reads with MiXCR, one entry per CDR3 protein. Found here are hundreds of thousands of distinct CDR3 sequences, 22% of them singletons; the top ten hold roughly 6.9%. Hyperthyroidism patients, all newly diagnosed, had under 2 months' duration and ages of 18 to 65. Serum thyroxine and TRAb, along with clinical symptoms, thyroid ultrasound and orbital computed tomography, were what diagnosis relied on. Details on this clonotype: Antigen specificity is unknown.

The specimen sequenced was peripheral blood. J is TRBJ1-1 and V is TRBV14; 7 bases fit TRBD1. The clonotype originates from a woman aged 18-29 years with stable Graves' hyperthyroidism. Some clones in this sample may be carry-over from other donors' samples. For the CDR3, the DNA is TGTGCCAGCAGCCGATGGGCCCCAGGGGGCACTGAAGCTTTCTTT. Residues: CASSRWAPGGTEAFF.